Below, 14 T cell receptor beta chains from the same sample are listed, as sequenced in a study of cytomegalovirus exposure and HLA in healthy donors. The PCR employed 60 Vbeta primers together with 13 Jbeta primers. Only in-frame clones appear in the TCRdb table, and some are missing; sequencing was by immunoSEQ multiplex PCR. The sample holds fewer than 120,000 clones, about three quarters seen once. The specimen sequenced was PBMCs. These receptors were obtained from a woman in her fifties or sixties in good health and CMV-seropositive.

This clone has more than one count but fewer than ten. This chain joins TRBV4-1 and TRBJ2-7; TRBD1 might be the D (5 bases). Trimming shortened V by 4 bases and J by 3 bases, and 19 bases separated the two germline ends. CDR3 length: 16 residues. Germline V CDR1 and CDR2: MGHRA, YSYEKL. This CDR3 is CASSRSRYTDNYEQYF. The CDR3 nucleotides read TGCGCCAGCAGCCGTTCCCGGTACACGGACAACTACGAGCAGTACTTC.

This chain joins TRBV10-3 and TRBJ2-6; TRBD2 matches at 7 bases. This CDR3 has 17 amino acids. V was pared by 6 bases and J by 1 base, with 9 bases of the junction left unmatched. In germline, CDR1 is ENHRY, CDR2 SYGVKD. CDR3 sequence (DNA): TGTGCCATCAGGGGAGGGGTTCAAGGTTCTGGGGCCAACGTCCTGACTTTC. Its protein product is CAIRGGVQGSGANVLTF.

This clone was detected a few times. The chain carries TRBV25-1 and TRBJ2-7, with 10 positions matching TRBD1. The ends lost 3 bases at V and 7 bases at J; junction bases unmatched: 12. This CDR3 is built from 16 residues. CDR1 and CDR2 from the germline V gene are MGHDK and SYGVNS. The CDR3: CASSEPTGQGRGEQYF. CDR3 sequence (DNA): TGTGCCAGCAGTGAGCCCACGGGACAGGGGCGTGGGGAGCAGTACTTC.

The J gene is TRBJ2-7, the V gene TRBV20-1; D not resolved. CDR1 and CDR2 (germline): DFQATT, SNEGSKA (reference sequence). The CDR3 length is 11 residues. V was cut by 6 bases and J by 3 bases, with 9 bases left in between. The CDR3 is CSALLNYEQYF. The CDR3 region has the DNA TGCAGTGCCCTACTCAACTACGAGCAGTACTTC.

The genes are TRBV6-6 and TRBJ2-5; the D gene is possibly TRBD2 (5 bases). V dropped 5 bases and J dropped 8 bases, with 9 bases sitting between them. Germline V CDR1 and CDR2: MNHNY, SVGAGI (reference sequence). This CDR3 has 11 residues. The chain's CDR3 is CASSTRVTQYF. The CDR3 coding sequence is TGTGCCAGCAGTACGAGGGTCACCCAGTACTTC.

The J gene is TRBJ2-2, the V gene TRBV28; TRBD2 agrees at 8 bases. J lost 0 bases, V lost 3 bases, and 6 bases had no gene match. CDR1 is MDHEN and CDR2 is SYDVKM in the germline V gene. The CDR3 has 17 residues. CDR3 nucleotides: TGTGCCAGCAGTTTTTTTCTACTAGCGGCGAACACCGGGGAGCTGTTTTTT. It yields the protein CASSFFLLAANTGELFF.

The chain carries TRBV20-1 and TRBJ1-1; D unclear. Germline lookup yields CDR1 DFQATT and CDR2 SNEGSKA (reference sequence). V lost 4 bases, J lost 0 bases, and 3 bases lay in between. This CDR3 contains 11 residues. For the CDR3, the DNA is TGCAGTGCTACCGTGAACACTGAAGCTTTCTTT. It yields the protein CSATVNTEAFF.

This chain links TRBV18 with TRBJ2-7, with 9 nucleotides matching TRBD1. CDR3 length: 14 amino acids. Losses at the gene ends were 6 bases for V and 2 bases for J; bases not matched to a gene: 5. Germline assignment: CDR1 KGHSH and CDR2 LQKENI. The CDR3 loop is CASSPRTGAYEQYF. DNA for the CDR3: TGTGCCAGCTCCCCTCGGACAGGGGCCTACGAGCAGTACTTC.

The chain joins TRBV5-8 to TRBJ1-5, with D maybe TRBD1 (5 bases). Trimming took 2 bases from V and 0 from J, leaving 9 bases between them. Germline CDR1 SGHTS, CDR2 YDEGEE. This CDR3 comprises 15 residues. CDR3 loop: CASSFGAYSNQPQHF. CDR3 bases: TGTGCCAGCAGCTTTGGGGCGTATAGCAATCAGCCCCAGCATTTT.

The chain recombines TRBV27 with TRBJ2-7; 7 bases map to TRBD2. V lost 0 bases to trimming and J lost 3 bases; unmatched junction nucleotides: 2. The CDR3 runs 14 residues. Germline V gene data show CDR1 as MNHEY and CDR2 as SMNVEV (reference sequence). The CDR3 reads CASSLSLAVYEQYF. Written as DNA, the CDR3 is TGTGCCAGCAGTTTATCTCTAGCGGTCTACGAGCAGTACTTC.

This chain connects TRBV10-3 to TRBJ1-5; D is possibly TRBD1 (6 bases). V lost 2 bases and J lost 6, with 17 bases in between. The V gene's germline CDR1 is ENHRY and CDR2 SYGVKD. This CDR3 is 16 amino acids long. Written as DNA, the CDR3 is TGTGCCATCAGTGAGCCCACCACAGGGAGCGCTCAGCCCCAGCATTTT. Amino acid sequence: CAISEPTTGSAQPQHF.

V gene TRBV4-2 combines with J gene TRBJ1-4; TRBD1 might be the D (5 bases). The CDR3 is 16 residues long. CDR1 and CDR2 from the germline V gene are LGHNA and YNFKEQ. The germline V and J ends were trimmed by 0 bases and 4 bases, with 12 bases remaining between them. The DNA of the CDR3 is TGTGCCAGCAGCCAAGATCGGGGGAGGGTTAATGAAAAACTGTTTTTT. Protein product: CASSQDRGRVNEKLFF.

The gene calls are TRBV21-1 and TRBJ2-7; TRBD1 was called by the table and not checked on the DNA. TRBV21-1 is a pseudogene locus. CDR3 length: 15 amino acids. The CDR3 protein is CASSKRGGYAYEQYF. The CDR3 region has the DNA TGTGCCAGCAGCAAAAGAGGGGGCTACGCCTACGAGCAGTACTTC.

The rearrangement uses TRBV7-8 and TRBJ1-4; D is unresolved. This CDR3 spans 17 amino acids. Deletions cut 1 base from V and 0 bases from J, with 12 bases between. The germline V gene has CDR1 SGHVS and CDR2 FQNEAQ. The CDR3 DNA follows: TGTGCCAGCAGCTTAGGAGGAGTCAGAACAACTAATGAAAAACTGTTTTTT. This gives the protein CASSLGGVRTTNEKLFF. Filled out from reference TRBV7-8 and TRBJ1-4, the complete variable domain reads GAGVSQSPRYKVAKRGQDVALRCDPISGHVSLFWYQQALGQGPEFLTYFQNEAQLDKSGLPSDRFFAERPEGSVSTLKIQRTQQEDSAVYLCASSLGGVRTTNEKLFFGSGTQLSVL.